Listed below are T cell receptor beta chains from one sample, sequenced in a study of cytomegalovirus exposure and HLA in healthy donors. Assay used: immunoSEQ multiplex PCR; TCRdb lists only in-frame clones, some missing. The data contain about 110,000 clones, 88% of them seen just once; the ten biggest clones take up roughly 2%. The sequencing input was PBMCs. The receptors derive from a woman aged 18-29 years in good health and CMV-seropositive. The CDR3 runs from the conserved cysteine through the conserved F or W. The D gene is left open where the match is weak. Clone size is not always given. Where it is, it says once, few, many or a class for expanded clones.

TRBV4-1,NA,TRBD1,TRBJ1-1,CASSQDWDRGLTEAFF,TGCGCCAGCAGCCAAGATTGGGACAGGGGACTCACTGAAGCTTTCTTT
TRBV6-5,NA,TRBD2,TRBJ2-1,CASSYSWRGGRNEQFF,TGTGCCAGCAGTTACTCGTGGCGGGGGGGCCGTAATGAGCAGTTCTTC
TRBV9,few,NA,TRBJ1-2,CASSAQQGLYGYTF,TGTGCCAGCAGCGCTCAACAGGGTCTTTATGGCTACACCTTC
TRBV4-3,NA,NA,TRBJ1-5,CASSQDRGRQPQHF,TGCGCCAGCAGCCAAGATCGGGGAAGACAGCCCCAGCATTTT
TRBV9,NA,NA,TRBJ2-1,CASSTSGAYNEQFF,TGTGCCAGCAGCACCAGCGGAGCCTACAATGAGCAGTTCTTC
TRBV6-5,NA,NA,TRBJ1-1,CASSYEPGSPAEAFF,TGTGCCAGCAGTTACGAGCCCGGGAGCCCCGCTGAAGCTTTCTTT
TRBV28,NA,TRBD1,TRBJ1-2,CASSLSVYRGSDYGYTF,TGTGCCAGCAGTTTATCGGTTTACAGGGGCTCAGACTATGGCTACACCTTC
TRBV12-2,NA,NA,TRBJ2-7,CASRLAELGQPDEQYF,TGTGCAAGTCGCTTAGCTGAATTGGGACAGCCCGACGAGCAGTACTTC
TRBV7-9,NA,NA,TRBJ1-5,CASSTSDSLYSNQPQHF,TGTGCCAGCAGCACATCGGACAGTCTTTATAGCAATCAGCCCCAGCATTTT
TRBV10-1,NA,NA,TRBJ2-3,CASSAGTLRNILTDTQYF,TGCGCCAGCAGTGCCGGGACATTACGTAATATCCTCACAGATACGCAGTATTTT
TRBV10-1,NA,TRBD1,TRBJ2-3,CASSVTPGTGSDTQYF,TGCGCCAGCAGTGTAACACCCGGGACAGGGTCGGATACGCAGTATTTT
TRBV5-6,NA,TRBD1,TRBJ1-1,CASSNQGAEAFF,TGTGCCAGCAGCAATCAGGGGGCTGAAGCTTTCTTT
TRBV15,NA,NA,TRBJ2-7,CATSRDLGTSYEQYF,TGTGCCACCAGCAGAGATTTGGGCACCTCCTACGAGCAGTACTTC
TRBV19,NA,NA,TRBJ1-1,CASGEFWVNTEAFF,TGTGCCAGTGGAGAATTTTGGGTGAACACTGAAGCTTTCTTT
TRBV5-1,once,TRBD1,TRBJ2-1,CASSRTDRASYNEQFF,TGCGCCAGCAGTAGGACCGACAGGGCCTCCTACAATGAGCAGTTCTTC
TRBV10-1,NA,NA,TRBJ1-6,CASSEMRQGFSPLHF,TGCGCCAGCAGTGAGATGCGTCAGGGGTTCTCACCCCTCCACTTT
TRBV11-2,once,NA,TRBJ2-7,CASSFESTYEQYF,TGTGCCAGCAGCTTCGAGTCGACCTACGAGCAGTACTTC
TRBV6-5,NA,TRBD2,TRBJ2-5,CASRRGGGGRETQYF,TGTGCCAGCAGGCGCGGCGGGGGTGGAAGAGAGACCCAGTACTTC
TRBV9,NA,NA,TRBJ2-5,CASSPRTQVVETQYF,TGTGCCAGCAGCCCGCGGACACAAGTAGTGGAGACCCAGTACTTC
TRBV19,NA,NA,TRBJ2-1,CASSERLASYNEQFF,TGTGCCAGTAGTGAACGCCTAGCCTCCTACAATGAGCAGTTCTTC
TRBV28,NA,TRBD2,TRBJ2-1,CASSPSGGAKNEQFF,TGTGCCAGCAGTCCTAGCGGGGGGGCCAAAAATGAGCAGTTCTTC
TRBV5-1,NA,TRBD2,TRBJ2-1,CASSPGLAGAYNEQFF,TGCGCCAGCAGCCCGGGACTAGCGGGGGCCTACAATGAGCAGTTCTTC
TRBV10-3,NA,TRBD2,TRBJ2-1,CAIRPTSGGANEQFF,TGTGCCATCAGGCCGACTAGCGGGGGGGCTAATGAGCAGTTCTTC
TRBV2,NA,NA,TRBJ1-5,CASLRGGNQPQHF,TGTGCCAGCCTTCGAGGGGGAAATCAGCCCCAGCATTTT
TRBV2,NA,TRBD2,TRBJ2-7,CASRGGDEQYF,TGTGCCAGCAGGGGGGGGGACGAGCAGTACTTC
TRBV27,once,TRBD1,TRBJ2-6,CASSSSPPGTVVAGANVLTF,TGTGCCAGCAGTTCCTCCCCCCCCGGGACAGTCGTAGCTGGGGCCAACGTCCTGACTTTC
TRBV29-1,NA,NA,TRBJ1-5,CSVDYPGLTDNQPQHF,TGCAGCGTTGACTATCCGGGACTGACCGATAATCAGCCCCAGCATTTT
TRBV18,NA,TRBD2,TRBJ2-3,CASSQSGGTDTQYF,TGTGCCAGCTCTCAGAGCGGGGGGACAGATACGCAGTATTTT
TRBV5-4,once,NA,TRBJ1-6,CASSLASGQYNSPLHF,TGTGCCAGCAGCTTGGCCAGTGGCCAGTATAATTCACCCCTCCACTTT
TRBV28,NA,NA,TRBJ1-4,CASSQAGGTRYEKLFF,TGTGCCAGCAGCCAAGCAGGAGGGACCCGATATGAAAAACTGTTTTTT
TRBV28,NA,NA,TRBJ1-5,CASSRSGYQPQHF,TGTGCCAGCAGCCGTTCGGGGTATCAGCCCCAGCATTTT
TRBV5-1,NA,TRBD2,TRBJ2-1,CASSLVSGGADEQFF,TGCGCCAGCAGCTTGGTTAGCGGGGGGGCCGATGAGCAGTTCTTC
TRBV11-2,NA,NA,TRBJ2-7,CASSPPKAGSSYEQYF,TGTGCCAGCAGCCCCCCGAAGGCAGGCAGCTCCTACGAGCAGTACTTC
TRBV1,NA,NA,TRBJ1-1,CTSSQVVETERWYTEAFF,TGCACCAGCAGCCAAGTTGTGGAGACAGAAAGGTGGTACACTGAAGCTTTCTTT
TRBV7-9,NA,TRBD1,TRBJ2-5,CASSSLRQRDSQETQYF,TGTGCCAGCAGCTCCCTCCGGCAACGGGACAGCCAAGAGACCCAGTACTTC
TRBV7-6,NA,NA,TRBJ1-5,CASSAQVPGIPNQPQHF,TGTGCCAGCAGCGCCCAAGTTCCAGGGATCCCAAATCAGCCCCAGCATTTT
TRBV9,NA,TRBD1,TRBJ1-2,CASSVVETGRFGYTF,TGTGCCAGCAGCGTAGTAGAGACAGGGCGCTTCGGCTACACCTTC
TRBV27,NA,NA,TRBJ1-5,CASSFLTTLANQPQHF,TGTGCCAGCAGTTTCCTTACGACACTCGCGAATCAGCCCCAGCATTTT
TRBV12-1,NA,NA,TRBJ1-1,CASSSGEAFF,TGTGCCAGCAGCTCGGGGGAAGCTTTCTTT
TRBV2,few,TRBD1,TRBJ1-5,CASRSDRAYSNQPQHF,TGTGCCAGCAGAAGCGACAGGGCCTATAGCAATCAGCCCCAGCATTTT
TRBV4-1,NA,NA,TRBJ2-1,CASSLQGTLNEQFF,TGCGCCAGCAGCCTACAGGGTACACTGAATGAGCAGTTCTTC
TRBV10-3,once,TRBD2,TRBJ2-2,CAIPGGGAKNTGELFF,TGTGCCATCCCCGGCGGGGGGGCCAAGAACACCGGGGAGCTGTTTTTT
TRBV4-1,NA,NA,TRBJ2-1,CASSGGGRNEQFF,TGCGCCAGCAGCGGCGGGGGCCGGAATGAGCAGTTCTTC
TRBV11-2,few,NA,TRBJ1-6,CASSQSGADSPLHF,TGTGCCAGCAGCCAGAGTGGGGCGGATTCACCCCTCCACTTT
TRBV28,NA,NA,TRBJ1-5,CASTVGVIQPQHF,TGTGCCAGCACGGTAGGGGTTATTCAGCCCCAGCATTTT
TRBV4-1,once,NA,TRBJ1-3,CASSQGGTRSTGNTIYF,TGCGCCAGCAGCCAAGGGGGCACTCGGTCGACTGGAAACACCATATATTTT
TRBV5-4,NA,TRBD2,TRBJ2-1,CASSTGTSGTYNEQFF,TGTGCCAGCAGCACCGGGACTAGCGGAACCTACAATGAGCAGTTCTTC
TRBV5-4,NA,TRBD2,TRBJ2-1,CASSFPSGGAVNEQFF,TGTGCCAGCAGCTTTCCTAGCGGGGGGGCAGTCAATGAGCAGTTCTTC
TRBV28,once,NA,TRBJ1-5,CASTPPRGIQHF,TGTGCCAGCACCCCCCCCCGGGGTATCCAGCATTTT
TRBV11-1,NA,NA,TRBJ2-2,CASSSQDTGELFF,TGTGCCAGCAGCTCCCAGGACACCGGGGAGCTGTTTTTT
TRBV7-6,NA,NA,TRBJ1-2,CASSPIPEYGYTF,TGTGCCAGCAGCCCGATCCCCGAGTATGGCTACACCTTC
TRBV27,NA,NA,TRBJ1-5,CASSETRGGNQPQHF,TGTGCCAGCAGCGAAACCAGGGGAGGCAATCAGCCCCAGCATTTT
TRBV4-1,once,TRBD2,TRBJ2-7,CASSHQLAGGHHEQYF,TGCGCCAGCAGCCACCAACTAGCGGGGGGGCACCACGAGCAGTACTTC
TRBV27,NA,NA,TRBJ1-4,CAIHWTAEGEKLFF,TGTGCCATCCACTGGACGGCGGAGGGTGAAAAACTGTTTTTT